This TCR beta chain was captured by sequencing in a study of T-cell memory formation after mild COVID-19. Germline CDR1 and CDR2: MNHEY and SMNVEV (reference sequence). The ends lost 2 bases at V and 0 bases at J; junction bases unmatched: 5. The CDR3 is made up of 18 amino acids. One entry per CDR3 protein results from TCRdb running MiXCR on the 5' RACE reads. The sample has 140,000 or so distinct CDR3 sequences, about 5.7% seen once. The receptor's source is an adult woman who had mild COVID-19 (a few samples of this study predate the infection). Cell type and time point are not known. J is TRBJ2-3 and V is TRBV27, with TRBD2 matching over 13 bases. Sequencing used PBMCs or a T cell subset sorted from them (not recorded which). Written as DNA, the CDR3 is TGTGCCAGCAGTTTAAGGACTAGCGGGGGACTCAGCACAGATACGCAGTATTTT. This gives the protein CASSLRTSGGLSTDTQYF.